This is a list of T cell receptor beta chains from one sample in a study of beta chain features in type 1 diabetes. Only in-frame clones appear in the TCRdb table, and some are missing; sequencing was by immunoSEQ multiplex PCR. The sample lists 810,000 or so clones; 17% were seen once. Sequenced sample: naive CD4+ T cells from blood. The receptors were sampled from a woman aged 18-29 years in good health. Both conserved end residues are part of each CDR3. The order of the fields is V gene, D gene, J gene, clone size, CDR3 DNA, CDR3 protein. The D gene is left open where the match is weak. Rows may omit the clone size; those that give it use once, few, many or a size class.

TRBV5-4	-	TRBJ1-3	-	TGTGCCAGCAGCTTGGACGGAAACACCATATATTTT	CASSLDGNTIYF
TRBV11-2	-	TRBJ2-7	few	TGTGCCAGCAGCACCTCGGGACTGAATTTGGTCGAGCAGTACTTC	CASSTSGLNLVEQYF
TRBV25-1	-	TRBJ1-1	few	TGTGCCAGCAGTGGGAGAACCCTTGGGAACACTGAAGCTTTCTTT	CASSGRTLGNTEAFF
TRBV19	TRBD2	TRBJ2-7	-	TGTGCCAGTAGTTCGGGACTAGCGGGAGTCTACGAGCAGTACTTC	CASSSGLAGVYEQYF
TRBV21-1	-	TRBJ1-2	few	TGTGCCAGCAGCTACTCGCGGGCCCTAACGACTTATGGCTACACCTTC	CASSYSRALTTYGYTF
TRBV28	TRBD1	TRBJ1-1	few	TGTGCCAGCACCACTATTGGGACAGGGGTCACTGAAGCTTTCTTT	CASTTIGTGVTEAFF
TRBV9	TRBD2	TRBJ2-1	-	TGTGCCAGCAGCGTAAGGACTAGCGGGAGGGTTGAGCAGTTCTTC	CASSVRTSGRVEQFF
TRBV7-8	-	TRBJ1-1	few	TGTGCCAGCAGCTTAGATGAAGGCCAACAGGCTTTCTTT	CASSLDEGQQAFF
TRBV2	-	TRBJ2-5	-	TGTGCCAGCAGGAGTTACGGAGAGACCCAGTACTTC	CASRSYGETQYF
TRBV5-6	-	TRBJ2-3	few	TGTGCCAGCAGCTTGTACCCAGGGGTGGGCACAGATACGCAGTATTTT	CASSLYPGVGTDTQYF
TRBV11-2	-	TRBJ2-4	-	TGTGCCAGCAGCTTAGACAGGGGGGGAAACATTCAGTACTTC	CASSLDRGGNIQYF
TRBV11-2	TRBD2	TRBJ2-1	-	TGTGCCAGCAGCTTAGAGAGTCGCGGGGGGTGGAATGAGCAGTTCTTC	CASSLESRGGWNEQFF
TRBV27	-	TRBJ1-1	-	TGTGCCAGCAGTTTGAGGTGGAACACTGAAGCTTTCTTT	CASSLRWNTEAFF
TRBV4-3	-	TRBJ2-3	few	TGCGCCAGCAGCCGAAGTAGGGGGATGACAGATACGCAGTATTTT	CASSRSRGMTDTQYF
TRBV6-6	-	TRBJ2-5	-	TGTGCCAGCAGTTTGGTGGGAGCGGAGACCCAGTACTTC	CASSLVGAETQYF
TRBV21-1	-	TRBJ2-4	-	TGTGCCAGCAGCAAATCGGTGAGAACCGTATTAGCCAAAAACATTCAGTACTTC	CASSKSVRTVLAKNIQYF
TRBV28	-	TRBJ2-6	few	TGTGCCAGCAGCCCTAGAGGGTCTGGGGCCAACGTCCTGACTTTC	CASSPRGSGANVLTF
TRBV7-9	-	TRBJ1-1	few	TGTGCCAGCAGCTTACGGGGTGGACGAGACACTGAAGCTTTCTTT	CASSLRGGRDTEAFF
TRBV28	TRBD2	TRBJ2-7	few	TGTGCCAGCAGAACCAAACCGGGACTAGCCGAGAGGGAGCAGTACTTC	CASRTKPGLAEREQYF
TRBV7-8	-	TRBJ1-5	few	TGTGCCAGCAGCTTAATGGGAGCGGCGGGTAATCAGCCCCAGCATTTT	CASSLMGAAGNQPQHF